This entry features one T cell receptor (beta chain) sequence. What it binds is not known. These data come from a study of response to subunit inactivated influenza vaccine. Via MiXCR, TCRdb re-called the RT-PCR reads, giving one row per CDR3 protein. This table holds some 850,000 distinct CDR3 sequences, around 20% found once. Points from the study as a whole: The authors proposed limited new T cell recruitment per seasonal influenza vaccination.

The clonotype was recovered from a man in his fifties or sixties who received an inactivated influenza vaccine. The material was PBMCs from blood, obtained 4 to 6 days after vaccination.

The chain's CDR3 is CASSQDRSGTGETQYF. CDR3 coding DNA: TGTGCCAGCAGCCAAGATAGGTCCGGGACAGGGGAGACCCAGTACTTC. The rearrangement links TRBV4-2 to TRBJ2-5; 9 bases are shared with TRBD1. The CDR3 has 16 residues. Germline CDR1 is LGHNA and CDR2 is YNFKEQ. V lost 0 bases to trimming and J lost 5 bases; unmatched junction nucleotides: 7.